These 28 T cell receptor beta chains share one sample of origin, sequenced in a study of T-cell memory formation after mild COVID-19. MiXCR, run by TCRdb on the 5' RACE reads, gives a single entry per CDR3 protein. Of around 310,000 distinct CDR3 sequences in the sample, roughly an eighth are singletons; the top ten hold about 21%. Sample: PBMCs or a T cell subset sorted from them (not recorded which). These receptor sequences come from a man between 18 and 35 years old who had mild COVID-19 (a few samples of this study predate the infection). Cell type and time point are not known.

V and J are TRBV4-1 and TRBJ1-2; 7 nucleotides align to TRBD1. In germline, CDR1 is MGHRA, CDR2 YSYEKL. The CDR3 sequence is 14 residues long. With 3 bases clipped from V and 4 bases from J, the junction kept 5 bases outside the gene matches. The CDR3 reads CASSQIRDSYGYTF. CDR3 nucleotide sequence: TGCGCCAGCAGCCAGATTCGGGACAGCTATGGCTACACCTTC.

The V and J genes are TRBV4-2 and TRBJ2-5, with D possibly TRBD1 on 6 matching bases. The V end was cut by 7 bases, the J end by 7 bases, with 22 bases between. The germline V gene encodes CDR1 LGHNA and CDR2 YNFKEQ. The CDR3 covers 15 residues. Here the CDR3 reads CASMEGPRQAGTQYF. CDR3 DNA: TGTGCCAGCATGGAAGGACCAAGACAGGCCGGGACCCAGTACTTC.

The chain is built from TRBV27 and TRBJ1-2; D possibly corresponds to TRBD1 (6 bases). This CDR3 is 15 amino acids long. The V end lost 5 bases, the J end lost 3 bases, and 16 bases lay between the germline ends. Germline V gene lookup returns CDR1 MNHEY and CDR2 SMNVEV (reference sequence). The CDR3 bases are TGTGCCAGCAGTCCCCAGAGGGGGGTTCACTATGGCTACACCTTC. It yields the protein CASSPQRGVHYGYTF.

This clonotype was observed a handful of times. CDR3 in DNA: TGCGCCAGCAGCTTGGGCGGTGGAGGCTACTCTGGGGCCAACGTCCTGACTTTC. Translated, it gives CASSLGGGGYSGANVLTF. The gene calls are TRBV5-1 and TRBJ2-6, with D possibly being TRBD2 (5 bases). Germline CDR1 reads SGHRS; CDR2 reads YFSETQ. Deletions cut 0 bases from V and 0 bases from J, with 13 bases between. The CDR3 contains 18 residues.

The genes are TRBV2 and TRBJ2-6, with 7 bases aligning to TRBD1. Looked up from germline, CDR1 is SNHLY and CDR2 is FYNNEI. The CDR3 has 17 amino acids. The J segment lost 1 base and the V segment lost 5 bases, leaving 8 bases of the junction unmatched. CDR3 residues: CASSPDRVGSGANVLTF. The CDR3, as DNA: TGTGCCAGCAGTCCCGACAGGGTAGGGTCTGGGGCCAACGTCCTGACTTTC.

This clonotype was counted only a few times. The V gene is TRBV5-1, the J gene TRBJ2-3; no clear D gene. Trimming removed 4 bases at V and 4 bases at J, with 13 bases between. CDR3 length equals 14 residues. CDR1 SGHRS and CDR2 YFSETQ come from the germline V gene. The CDR3 spells CASSEYASSDTQYF. CDR3 DNA: TGCGCCAGCAGCGAGTACGCGTCGTCAGATACGCAGTATTTT.

This clonotype showed up many times. The gene calls are TRBV5-1 and TRBJ2-7; D tentatively fits TRBD1 or TRBD2 (6 bases each). The V gene's germline CDR1 is SGHRS and CDR2 YFSETQ. Between the trimmed V and J ends, which lost 0 bases and 7 bases, there was a span of 14 bases. CDR3 size: 14 residues. CDR3: CASSLDGGPGEQYV. CDR3 DNA sequence: TGCGCCAGCAGCTTGGATGGGGGGCCAGGGGAGCAGTACGTC.

There are many counts of this clonotype. The J gene is TRBJ2-2, the V gene TRBV11-2; 10 nucleotides align to TRBD1. J was trimmed by 8 bases and V by 1 base; bases with no gene match: 10. The CDR3 runs 17 residues. CDR1 is SGHAT, CDR2 FQNNGV, per germline. CDR3 bases: TGTGCCAGCAGCTTAGGAGGGACAGGGGTCCAGTCAGGGGAGCTGTTTTTT. This codes for CASSLGGTGVQSGELFF.

The genes are TRBV19 and TRBJ2-1; possibly TRBD2 for D (6 bases). This CDR3 has 16 residues. Germline CDR1 reads LNHDA; CDR2 reads SQIVND (reference sequence). V was cut by 5 bases and J by 2 bases, with 16 bases left in between. The CDR3 sequence is CASSSRGNRAYNEQFF. Written as DNA, the CDR3 is TGTGCCAGTAGTTCCCGGGGGAATAGAGCCTACAATGAGCAGTTCTTC.

The J gene is TRBJ2-3, the V gene TRBV6-6, with 7 bases aligning to TRBD2. Unmatched junction bases numbered 12, after V lost 6 bases and J lost 0 bases. This CDR3 spans 17 amino acids. CDR1 MNHNY and CDR2 SVGAGI come from the germline V gene (reference sequence). The CDR3 DNA follows: TGTGCCAGCAGATCTCGGGGTCCTAGCGGTAGCACAGATACGCAGTATTTT. Translation gives CASRSRGPSGSTDTQYF.

This clonotype was seen a handful of times. The V gene is TRBV10-3, the J gene TRBJ2-1, with 9 nucleotides matching TRBD2. The germline V gene has CDR1 ENHRY and CDR2 SYGVKD. V was pared by 9 bases and J by 3 bases, with 6 bases of the junction left unmatched. CDR3 size: 14 residues. In DNA, the CDR3 is TGTGCCATTGGGGAGCGGGGGGACTACAATGAGCAGTTCTTC. Translated: CAIGERGDYNEQFF.

This chain connects TRBV28 to TRBJ2-5, with no clear D. V lost 2 bases and J lost 5, with 6 bases in between. From germline, CDR1 is MDHEN and CDR2 SYDVKM. The CDR3 runs 12 residues. The CDR3 spells CASSLPHETQYF. The CDR3 coding sequence is TGTGCCAGCAGTTTACCCCATGAGACCCAGTACTTC.

The chain combines TRBV27 with TRBJ2-5, with D possibly being TRBD1 (6 bases). In germline, CDR1 is MNHEY, CDR2 SMNVEV (reference sequence). The CDR3 runs to 14 residues. Trimming shortened V by 5 bases and J by 2 bases, and 12 bases separated the two germline ends. Here the CDR3 DNA reads TGTGCCAGCAGTCTGAAGGACAGTCAAGAGACCCAGTACTTC. Encoded protein: CASSLKDSQETQYF.

The chain employs TRBV6-5 and TRBJ1-4; possibly TRBD1 for D (6 bases). The length of the CDR3 is 14 residues. V was shortened by 6 bases and J by 6 bases, with 14 bases between the two germline ends. Germline assignment: CDR1 MNHEY and CDR2 SVGAGI. Here the CDR3 DNA reads TGTGCCAGCAGAGGACAGAAGTATTATGAAAAACTGTTTTTT. Protein product: CASRGQKYYEKLFF.

This clonotype was detected a few times. V usage is TRBV3-1 and J usage is TRBJ2-2; maybe TRBD2 (7 bases). Germline assignment: CDR1 LGHDT and CDR2 YNNKEL (reference sequence). Trimming stripped 7 bases from V and 6 bases from J, with 18 bases between. This CDR3 has 15 residues. The CDR3 spells CASTRGGGAAGELFF. CDR3 DNA sequence: TGTGCCAGCACCAGGGGCGGGGGAGCGGCCGGGGAGCTGTTTTTT.

V gene TRBV7-8 combines with J gene TRBJ2-5; 13 nucleotides match TRBD2. With 5 bases clipped from V and 7 bases from J, the junction kept 10 bases outside the gene matches. Germline-derived CDR1 and CDR2 are SGHVS and FQNEAQ. The CDR3 is 16 residues long. The CDR3 loop reads CASSPTGTSGVVTQYF. In DNA form, the CDR3 reads TGTGCCAGCAGCCCGACCGGGACTAGCGGGGTTGTGACCCAGTACTTC.

The chain is built from TRBV24-1 and TRBJ2-4; 7 nucleotides align to TRBD1. The CDR3 length is 12 residues. V lost 4 bases to trimming and J lost 10 bases; unmatched junction nucleotides: 3. Germline CDR1 and CDR2: KGHDR and SFDVKD. The CDR3 loop is CATSESRGIQYF. Written as DNA, the CDR3 is TGTGCCACCAGTGAGAGCAGGGGGATTCAGTACTTC.

The gene calls are TRBV20-1 and TRBJ1-2; 9 positions agree with TRBD1. Germline V CDR1 and CDR2: DFQATT, SNEGSKA (reference sequence). The CDR3 has 14 residues. V trimming: 4 bases; J trimming: 4 bases; junction bases outside the gene matches: 7. The CDR3 nucleotides are TGCAGTGCTACCTATACAGGGGGCCTCTATGGCTACACCTTC. It is translated as CSATYTGGLYGYTF.

The rearrangement uses TRBV2 and TRBJ1-1, with a possible D match to TRBD1 (5 bases). Germline V gene lookup returns CDR1 SNHLY and CDR2 FYNNEI. The V gene lost 5 bases and the J gene lost 6 bases, with 19 bases spanning the gap. The CDR3 is 15 amino acids. The CDR3, as DNA: TGTGCCAGCAGTCTTCGTGCAGGGATAAGTCCTGAAGCTTTCTTT. Protein: CASSLRAGISPEAFF.

Only a few counts were recorded for this clonotype. The V and J genes are TRBV7-9 and TRBJ2-2; D tentatively fits TRBD1 or TRBD2 (5 bases each). The CDR3 sequence is 15 residues long. V lost 5 bases and J lost 1, with 11 bases in between. Germline V gives CDR1 SEHNR, CDR2 FQNEAQ (reference sequence). For the CDR3, the DNA is TGTGCCAGCAGCCCGGGACCGATGAACACCGGGGAGCTGTTTTTT. Translating it yields CASSPGPMNTGELFF.

This clonotype was found a few times. The chain has TRBV6-1 and TRBJ1-5; D not resolved. Per the germline V gene, CDR1 is MNHNS and CDR2 is SASEGT. CDR3 length: 12 amino acids. Trimming pared 10 bases from V and 4 bases from J, leaving 11 bases between. In DNA form, the CDR3 reads TGTGCCACCCGCCCGGGTAATCAGCCCCAGCATTTT. Its translation: CATRPGNQPQHF.

This clonotype came up a few times. The V and J genes are TRBV6-2 or TRBV6-3 and TRBJ1-2; D is unresolved. The V and J ends lost 1 base and 4 bases respectively, with 13 bases between them. The germline CDR1 and CDR2 sequences are MNHEY and SVGEGT. There are 15 residues in the CDR3. CDR3 protein: CASSYLGPRSYGYTF. The CDR3, as DNA: TGTGCCAGCAGTTACTTAGGTCCTCGCAGCTATGGCTACACCTTC.

V gene TRBV6-5 combines with J gene TRBJ2-3; the D gene is possibly TRBD2 (6 bases). With 2 bases removed from V and 8 bases from J, the gap between germline ends came to 20 bases. CDR1 and CDR2 from the germline V gene are MNHEY and SVGAGI. The CDR3 loop spans 16 amino acids. The CDR3 DNA reads TGTGCCAGCAGTTACGTGAGCGGGCACGGCGGTGCTACGCAGTATTTT. Protein: CASSYVSGHGGATQYF.

The DNA for the CDR3 is TGCAGCGTTGTTTTAGGGAGCTCCTACGAGCAGTACGTC. Protein sequence: CSVVLGSSYEQYV. The V gene is TRBV29-1, the J gene TRBJ2-7, with a weak D call TRBD2 (5 bases). The V end was cut by 4 bases, the J end by 0 bases, with 10 bases between. Germline V gene sequence: CDR1 SQVTM, CDR2 ANQGSEA. This CDR3 contains 13 residues.

There are a few counts of this clonotype. The CDR3: CASSSAGVGGYTF. The CDR3 DNA is TGTGCCAGCAGCTCGGCAGGGGTGGGTGGCTACACCTTC. The chain recombines TRBV7-9 with TRBJ1-2; D might be TRBD1 (6 bases). Trimming removed 4 bases from V and 7 bases from J, with 13 bases in between. The CDR3 covers 13 residues. CDR1 SEHNR and CDR2 FQNEAQ come from the germline V gene (reference sequence). Full variable domain (rest looked up from reference TRBV7-9 and TRBJ1-2): DTGVSQNPRHKITKRGQNVTFRCDPISEHNRLYWYRQTLGQGPEFLTYFQNEAQLEKSRLLSDRFSAERPKGSFSTLEIQRTEQGDSAMYLCASSSAGVGGYTFGSGTRLTVV.

This clonotype was seen once. The chain uses TRBV7-8 and TRBJ2-4, with 7 bases matching TRBD2. From germline, CDR1 is SGHVS and CDR2 FQNEAQ. V lost 0 bases, J lost 6 bases, and 2 bases stayed unmatched. The CDR3 runs to 14 residues. CDR3 DNA: TGTGCCAGCAGCTTAGCGGGAGGGGCAAACATTCAGTACTTC. It codes for CASSLAGGANIQYF.

This clonotype was seen only a few times. This chain links TRBV9 with TRBJ2-1, with D possibly being TRBD2 (5 bases). Per germline, CDR1 SGDLS and CDR2 YYNGEE. Trimming removed 8 bases at V and 6 bases at J, with 15 bases between. The CDR3 length is 13 residues. Here the CDR3 DNA reads TGTGCCAGGAGGGCCCACCCTCTCAATGAGCAGTTCTTC. Translated, it gives CARRAHPLNEQFF.

This clonotype has a handful of counts. J is TRBJ1-5 and V is TRBV19, with unresolved D. Germline V CDR1 and CDR2: LNHDA, SQIVND (reference sequence). V was pared by 3 bases and J by 0 bases, with 6 bases between. The CDR3 extends over 14 amino acids. The CDR3 here is CASSIGNSNQPQHF. CDR3 DNA: TGTGCCAGTAGTATCGGGAATAGCAATCAGCCCCAGCATTTT.